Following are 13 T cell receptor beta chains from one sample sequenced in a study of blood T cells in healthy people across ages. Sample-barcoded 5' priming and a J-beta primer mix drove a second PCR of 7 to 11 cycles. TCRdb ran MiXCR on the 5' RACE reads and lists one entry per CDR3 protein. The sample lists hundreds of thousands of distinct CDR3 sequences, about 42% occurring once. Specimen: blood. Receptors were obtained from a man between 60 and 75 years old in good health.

The CDR3 nucleotides read TGTGCCAGCAGTCTCCGCGGGAGCTTAAATTCCCATTCACCCCTCCACTTT. Translating gives CASSLRGSLNSHSPLHF. The chain links TRBV11-2 to TRBJ1-6; D ambiguous. The germline V gene encodes CDR1 SGHAT and CDR2 FQNNGV. V lost 6 bases and J 8 bases, leaving 23 bases between the germline ends. CDR3 length: 17 residues.

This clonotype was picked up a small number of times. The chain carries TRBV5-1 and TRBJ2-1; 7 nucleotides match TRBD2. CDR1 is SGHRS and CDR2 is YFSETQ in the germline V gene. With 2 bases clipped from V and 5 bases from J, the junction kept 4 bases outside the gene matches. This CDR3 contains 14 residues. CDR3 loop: CASSFRGVNNEQFF. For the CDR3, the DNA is TGCGCCAGCAGCTTTCGGGGGGTCAACAATGAGCAGTTCTTC.

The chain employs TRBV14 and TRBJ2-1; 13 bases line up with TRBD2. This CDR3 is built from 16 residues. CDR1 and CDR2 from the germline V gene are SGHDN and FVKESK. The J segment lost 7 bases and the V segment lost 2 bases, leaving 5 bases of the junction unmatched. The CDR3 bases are TGTGCCAGCAGCCAATTCACTAGCGGGGGGGCTAATGAGCAGTTCTTC. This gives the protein CASSQFTSGGANEQFF.

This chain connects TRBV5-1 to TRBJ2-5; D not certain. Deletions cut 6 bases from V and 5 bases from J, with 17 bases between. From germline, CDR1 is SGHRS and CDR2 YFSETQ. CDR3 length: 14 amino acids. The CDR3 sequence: CASKPSPVGETQYF. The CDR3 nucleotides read TGCGCCAGCAAGCCGTCCCCAGTCGGGGAGACCCAGTACTTC.

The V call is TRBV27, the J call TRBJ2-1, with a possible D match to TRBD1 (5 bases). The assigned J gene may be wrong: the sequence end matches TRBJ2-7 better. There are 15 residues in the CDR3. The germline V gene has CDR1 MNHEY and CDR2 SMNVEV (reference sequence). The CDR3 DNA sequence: TGTGCCAGCCGGGCAGGGCTGGCGATCTCCTACGAGCAGTACTTC. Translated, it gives CASRAGLAISYEQYF.

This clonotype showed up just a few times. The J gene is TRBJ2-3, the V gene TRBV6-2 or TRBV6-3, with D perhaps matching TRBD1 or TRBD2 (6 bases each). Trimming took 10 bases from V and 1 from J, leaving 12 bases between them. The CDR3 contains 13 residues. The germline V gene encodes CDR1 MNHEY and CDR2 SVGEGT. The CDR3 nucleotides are TGTGCCACTACGGGGGCCGGCACAGATACGCAGTATTTT. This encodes CATTGAGTDTQYF.

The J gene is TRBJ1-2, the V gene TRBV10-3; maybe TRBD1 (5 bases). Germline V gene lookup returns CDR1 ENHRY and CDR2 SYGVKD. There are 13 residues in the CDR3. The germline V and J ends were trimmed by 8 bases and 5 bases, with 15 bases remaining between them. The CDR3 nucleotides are TGTGCCATCCAAGGGCCGGGGGGTTATGGCTACACCTTC. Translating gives CAIQGPGGYGYTF.

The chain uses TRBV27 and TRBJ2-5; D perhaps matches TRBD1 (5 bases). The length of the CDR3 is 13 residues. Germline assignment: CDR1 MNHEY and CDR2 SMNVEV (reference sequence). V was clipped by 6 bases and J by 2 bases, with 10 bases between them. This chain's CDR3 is CASRPQGQETQYF. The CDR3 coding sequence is TGTGCCAGCAGACCTCAGGGACAAGAGACCCAGTACTTC.

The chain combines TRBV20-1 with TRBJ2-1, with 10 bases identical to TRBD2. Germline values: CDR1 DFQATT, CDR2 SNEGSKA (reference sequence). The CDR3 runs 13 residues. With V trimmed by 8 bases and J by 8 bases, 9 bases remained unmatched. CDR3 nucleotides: TGCAGTCCCAGAGCGGGGGGGGTCTATGAGCAGTTCTTC. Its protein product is CSPRAGGVYEQFF.

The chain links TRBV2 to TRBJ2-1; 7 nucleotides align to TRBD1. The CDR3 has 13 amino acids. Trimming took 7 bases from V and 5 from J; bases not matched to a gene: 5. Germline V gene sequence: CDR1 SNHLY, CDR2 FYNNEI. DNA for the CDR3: TGTGCCAGCAAAAGGGACAGAAACAATGAGCAGTTCTTC. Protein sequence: CASKRDRNNEQFF.

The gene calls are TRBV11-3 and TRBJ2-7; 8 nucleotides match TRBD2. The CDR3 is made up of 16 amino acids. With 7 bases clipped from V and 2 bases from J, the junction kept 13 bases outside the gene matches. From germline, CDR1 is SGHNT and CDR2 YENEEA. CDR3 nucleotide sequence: TGTGCCAGCACCCGTGGTGCGGGGGGAATCGCCTACGAGCAGTACTTC. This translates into CASTRGAGGIAYEQYF.

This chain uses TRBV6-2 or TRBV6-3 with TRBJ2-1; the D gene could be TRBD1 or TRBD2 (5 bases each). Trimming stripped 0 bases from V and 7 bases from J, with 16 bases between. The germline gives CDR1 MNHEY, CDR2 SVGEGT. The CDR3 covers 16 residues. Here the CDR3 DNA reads TGTGCCAGCAGTTACTCAGCAGGGACGCTGGCGAATGAGCAGTTCTTC. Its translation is CASSYSAGTLANEQFF.

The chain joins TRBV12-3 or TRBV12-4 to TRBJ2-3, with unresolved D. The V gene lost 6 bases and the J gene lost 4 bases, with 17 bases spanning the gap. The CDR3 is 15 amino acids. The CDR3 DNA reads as TGTGCCAGCAGCTTTAGAAGGGTTCCCGCAGATACGCAGTATTTT. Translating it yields CASSFRRVPADTQYF.